Detailed here is one T cell receptor beta chain. Its specificity is unknown. The CDR3 sequence is 14 residues long. Trimming pared 0 bases from V and 5 bases from J, leaving 12 bases between. Per germline, CDR1 SGHRS and CDR2 YFSETQ. The sample is drawn from a study of identical twins. MiXCR, applied by TCRdb to the 5' RACE reads, yields one record per CDR3 protein. The sample lists about 470,000 distinct CDR3 sequences, 20% to 30% occurring once. Whole-study findings and limits: Those out-of-frame alpha sequences shared by twins showed an excess of low generation probability.

The same sample was also used in a study of T cells expressing NK-cell markers. As that study records: Anti-gamma-delta TCR antibody use in several experiments restricted sorting to alpha-beta TCR T cells. What remained unclear was the HCMV specificity of expanded NKG2C+ T cell clones.

The TCR originated in a woman in her late teens or twenties in good health. V usage is TRBV5-1 and J usage is TRBJ2-7; no clear D gene. The sequencing sample was made of CD4+ T cells sorted from blood. CDR3 in DNA: TGCGCCAGCAGCTTGGCTGGAGTTAAGAACGAGCAGTACTTC. Its protein is CASSLAGVKNEQYF.